The 30 T cell receptor beta chains listed next were all sequenced from one sample in a study of T cells in Graves' hyperthyroidism and ophthalmopathy. RNA transcripts served as the template for amplifying TCR beta CDR3 regions. A set of HTBI primers served as the primers for a first-round RT-PCR of the TCR CDR3. MiXCR was run by TCRdb on the multiplex PCR reads, yielding one entry per CDR3 protein. The sample has a few hundred thousand distinct CDR3 sequences; approximately 14% are singletons. Sequencing was done on a sample of blood. These receptors were obtained from a woman in her twenties or thirties with Graves' hyperthyroidism.

This chain connects TRBV29-1 to TRBJ2-3; D is unclear. Trimming took 6 bases from V and 9 from J, leaving 16 bases between them. This CDR3 has 12 residues. Germline-derived CDR1 and CDR2 are SQVTM and ANQGSEA. This chain's CDR3 is CSVKDGVVTQYF. CDR3 sequence (DNA): TGCAGCGTAAAAGACGGAGTAGTAACGCAGTATTTT.

This chain uses TRBV5-8 with TRBJ2-1, with unresolved D. CDR1 is SGHTS, CDR2 YDEGEE, per germline. V lost 1 base and J lost 7, with 3 bases in between. The CDR3 loop spans 11 amino acids. CDR3 nucleotide sequence: TGTGCCAGCAGCTTGCAGAATGAGCAGTTCTTC. It codes for CASSLQNEQFF.

The sample holds a few counts of this clonotype. The chain has TRBV5-6 and TRBJ2-4, with 11 nucleotides matching TRBD2. After removal of 0 bases from V and 6 bases from J, the junction contained 2 bases not matched to a gene. Germline V lookup: CDR1 SGHDT, CDR2 YYEEEE. The CDR3 totals 15 residues. CDR3 sequence: CASSLGGTSGNIQYF. As DNA, the CDR3 is TGTGCCAGCAGCTTGGGTGGGACTAGCGGAAACATTCAGTACTTC.

This clonotype was counted many times. The CDR3 DNA sequence: TGTGCCAGCCTAACTACAGGGGTGAACACTGAAGCTTTCTTT. It codes for CASLTTGVNTEAFF. The chain uses TRBV27 and TRBJ1-1, with 7 nucleotides matching TRBD1. V lost 8 bases and J lost 0; bases outside the gene matches: 6. The germline V gene has CDR1 MNHEY and CDR2 SMNVEV (reference sequence). The CDR3 is 14 residues long.

The J gene is TRBJ1-4, the V gene TRBV6-1, with a possible D match to TRBD1 (5 bases). The CDR3 runs to 13 residues. V lost 7 bases to trimming and J lost 4 bases, with 10 bases between them. The V gene's germline CDR1 is MNHNS and CDR2 SASEGT. In DNA, the CDR3 is TGTGCCAGCAAACGGGGACGTAATGAAAAACTGTTTTTT. It translates to CASKRGRNEKLFF.

This chain uses TRBV7-3 with TRBJ2-3; 7 bases line up with TRBD2. Germline values: CDR1 SGHTA, CDR2 FQGTGA. CDR3 length: 16 amino acids. V was clipped by 2 bases and J by 1 base; unmatched bases: 6. CDR3 in amino acids: CASSLFGLERTDTQYF. In nucleotides, the CDR3 is TGTGCCAGCAGCTTATTTGGACTAGAGCGCACAGATACGCAGTATTTT.

This clonotype occurred a few times. J is TRBJ2-2 and V is TRBV5-1, with 10 nucleotides matching TRBD2. V lost 4 bases and J lost 0; bases outside the gene matches: 6. This CDR3 is built from 17 residues. The germline V gene has CDR1 SGHRS and CDR2 YFSETQ. The CDR3 coding sequence is TGCGCCAGCAGCGTGCCGGGACTAGCGACGAACACCGGGGAGCTGTTTTTT. Its translation: CASSVPGLATNTGELFF.

The rearrangement joins TRBV5-1 to TRBJ1-6; 7 bases line up with TRBD1. This CDR3 has 16 amino acids. The junction had 13 bases not matched to a gene; V was cut back by 6 bases and J by 7 bases. Germline V gene sequence: CDR1 SGHRS, CDR2 YFSETQ. The CDR3, as DNA: TGCGCCAGCACTTCAAACCCCGGGACAGTCAATTCACCCCTCCACTTT. Its protein product is CASTSNPGTVNSPLHF. Using reference TRBV5-1 and TRBJ1-6 for the parts outside the CDR3, the full variable domain is KAGVTQTPRYLIKTRGQQVTLSCSPISGHRSVSWYQQTPGQGLQFLFEYFSETQRNKGNFPGRFSGRQFSNSRSEMNVSTLELGDSALYLCASTSNPGTVNSPLHFGNGTRLTVT.

The chain is built from TRBV19 and TRBJ2-4; 15 bases line up with TRBD2. The CDR3 is 18 residues long. Germline V gene sequence: CDR1 LNHDA, CDR2 SQIVND (reference sequence). Trimming took 3 bases from V and 7 from J; bases not matched to a gene: 10. The CDR3 DNA reads as TGTGCCAGTAGTATGGAACGGACTAGCGGGAGGGCCTCGAACATTCAGTACTTC. This encodes CASSMERTSGRASNIQYF.

This clonotype turned up a few times. V is TRBV6-2 or TRBV6-3 and J is TRBJ2-2; D call uncertain. This CDR3 has 14 amino acids. CDR1 and CDR2 (germline): MNHEY, SVGEGT. V shed 2 bases and J shed 4 bases, with 8 bases lying between them. CDR3: CASSYGRLTGELFF. In DNA, the CDR3 is TGTGCCAGCAGTTACGGCAGACTCACCGGGGAGCTGTTTTTT.

The sample holds many counts of this clonotype. The rearrangement links TRBV20-1 to TRBJ1-3, with D hard to call. Trimming took 1 base from V and 0 from J, leaving 10 bases between them. Germline lookup yields CDR1 DFQATT and CDR2 SNEGSKA (reference sequence). The CDR3 has 15 amino acids. CDR3 DNA sequence: TGCAGTGCTAGAGGCGCTGGTTACTCTGGAAACACCATATATTTT. Translating it yields CSARGAGYSGNTIYF.

Worth noting for this clonotype: Since a much larger clone is just one base distant, this may be a read error. The J gene is TRBJ2-7, the V gene TRBV28, with 8 nucleotides matching TRBD1. V gave up 5 bases and J gave up 3 bases; unmatched junction bases: 6. This CDR3 is 14 amino acids long. Germline CDR1 reads MDHEN; CDR2 reads SYDVKM. CDR3 nucleotides: TGTGCCAGCAGTCCGGGACAGGCGATCTACGAGCAGTACTTC. This translates into CASSPGQAIYEQYF.

This clonotype was observed many times. This chain connects TRBV6-2 or TRBV6-3 to TRBJ2-2, with 9 bases that match TRBD2. In germline, CDR1 is MNHEY, CDR2 SVGEGT. After removal of 5 bases from V and 1 base from J, the junction contained 2 bases not matched to a gene. The CDR3 is made up of 15 amino acids. CDR3 region: CASSPTSGNTGELFF. CDR3 coding DNA: TGTGCCAGCAGTCCGACTAGCGGGAACACCGGGGAGCTGTTTTTT.

This clonotype was observed a handful of times. This chain uses TRBV7-2 with TRBJ1-2; 8 positions agree with TRBD1. Germline CDR1 reads SGHTA; CDR2 reads FQGNSA. The V segment lost 1 base and the J segment 1 base; nucleotides outside the gene matches: 5. The CDR3 sequence is 16 residues long. The CDR3 DNA reads as TGTGCCAGCAGCTTAGTGGGGACAGGTTTTAACTATGGCTACACCTTC. Its translation is CASSLVGTGFNYGYTF.

This chain connects TRBV20-1 to TRBJ1-5, with no clear D. V was cut by 1 base and J by 0 bases, with 7 bases left in between. The CDR3 loop spans 14 amino acids. Looked up from germline, CDR1 is DFQATT and CDR2 is SNEGSKA (reference sequence). Here the CDR3 DNA reads TGCAGTGCTAGAGTTCAATATAGCAATCAGCCCCAGCATTTT. This gives the protein CSARVQYSNQPQHF.

At least ten counts were recorded for this clonotype. This chain joins TRBV18 and TRBJ2-7; 10 nucleotides line up with TRBD2. CDR1 and CDR2 (germline): KGHSH, LQKENI. The V segment lost 4 bases and the J segment 6 bases; nucleotides outside the gene matches: 3. The CDR3 contains 13 residues. The CDR3 loop is CASSLLAGVEQYF. The DNA for the CDR3 is TGTGCCAGCTCACTTCTAGCGGGAGTCGAGCAGTACTTC.

This clonotype was seen at least ten times. The V gene is TRBV2, the J gene TRBJ2-3; the D gene is possibly TRBD2 (5 bases). V lost 5 bases and J 5 bases, leaving 8 bases between the germline ends. CDR1 and CDR2 from the germline V gene are SNHLY and FYNNEI. The CDR3 covers 12 residues. The chain's CDR3 is CASSQAGDTQYF. DNA of the CDR3: TGTGCCAGCAGTCAGGCGGGAGATACGCAGTATTTT.

This clonotype was picked up many times. This chain connects TRBV5-1 to TRBJ1-2; 8 bases line up with TRBD1. Germline CDR1 reads SGHRS; CDR2 reads YFSETQ. The CDR3 has 15 amino acids. V lost 4 bases and J lost 4; bases outside the gene matches: 9. CDR3 nucleotides: TGCGCCAGCAGCCAGGACAGGGTGCAAAGCTATGGCTACACCTTC. This sequence encodes CASSQDRVQSYGYTF.

This clonotype showed up many times. The chain is built from TRBV7-2 and TRBJ2-2, with 10 bases matching TRBD2. V lost 4 bases, J lost 6 bases, and 11 bases stayed unmatched. The germline CDR1 and CDR2 sequences are SGHTA and FQGNSA. This CDR3 contains 17 residues. CDR3 sequence (DNA): TGTGCCAGCAGCTCCACCGCTAGCGGGAGTTTCGCCGGGGAGCTGTTTTTT. Its translation: CASSSTASGSFAGELFF.

A remark on this clonotype: Just one base apart from a much larger clone, this may be a read error. The J gene is TRBJ2-3, the V gene TRBV18, with 7 bases identical to TRBD2. The CDR3 is 16 residues long. V lost 3 bases and J lost 2; bases outside the gene matches: 8. Germline CDR1 KGHSH, CDR2 LQKENI. In DNA, the CDR3 is TGTGCCAGCTCACCCTCGCGGGAGTGGGACACAGATACGCAGTATTTT. Its protein is CASSPSREWDTDTQYF.

This clonotype was observed many times. The chain joins TRBV9 to TRBJ2-7; 10 nucleotides agree with TRBD2. The CDR3 is 15 residues long. Looked up from germline, CDR1 is SGDLS and CDR2 is YYNGEE. V was clipped by 3 bases and J by 3 bases; unmatched bases: 6. The CDR3 loop is CASSASGSARYEQYF. As DNA, the CDR3 is TGTGCCAGCAGCGCTAGCGGGAGCGCACGCTACGAGCAGTACTTC.

The rearrangement uses TRBV7-9 and TRBJ2-3, with 7 bases aligning to TRBD2. The CDR3 runs 16 residues. After removal of 3 bases from V and 0 bases from J, the junction contained 6 bases not matched to a gene. From germline, CDR1 is SEHNR and CDR2 FQNEAQ (reference sequence). The CDR3 loop reads CASSFPGGGSTDTQYF. DNA for the CDR3: TGTGCCAGCAGCTTTCCGGGCGGGGGTAGCACAGATACGCAGTATTTT.

This chain joins TRBV5-1 and TRBJ1-6, with a weak D call TRBD1 (5 bases). CDR1 and CDR2 from the germline V gene are SGHRS and YFSETQ. The CDR3 is 15 amino acids. V lost 0 bases and J lost 10, with 14 bases in between. CDR3 residues: CASSLGQSLGSPLHF. The CDR3 DNA reads as TGCGCCAGCAGCTTGGGACAGTCCCTCGGGTCACCCCTCCACTTT.

This sequence joins TRBV25-1 and TRBJ2-5, with D possibly matching TRBD2 (6 bases). Per germline, CDR1 MGHDK and CDR2 SYGVNS. The V gene lost 2 bases and the J gene lost 5 bases, with 12 bases spanning the gap. The CDR3 runs 14 residues. DNA for the CDR3: TGTGCCAGCAGTGAAAGCGGGTGGACGGAGACCCAGTACTTC. Protein product: CASSESGWTETQYF.

The chain is built from TRBV10-3 and TRBJ1-5; D may be TRBD1 (5 bases). CDR3 size: 14 residues. Per germline, CDR1 ENHRY and CDR2 SYGVKD. Trimming left V 7 bases short and J 2 bases short, with 12 bases between. This chain's CDR3 is CAITGGDGNQPQHF. DNA of the CDR3: TGTGCCATCACGGGGGGGGATGGCAATCAGCCCCAGCATTTT.

This chain connects TRBV7-9 to TRBJ1-6; D is uncertain. V was pared by 5 bases and J by 8 bases, with 7 bases between. The CDR3 sequence is 12 residues long. Germline CDR1 is SEHNR and CDR2 is FQNEAQ (reference sequence). CDR3 sequence: CASSPLDSPLHF. The DNA of the CDR3 is TGTGCCAGCAGCCCATTAGATTCACCCCTCCACTTT.

This chain links TRBV15 with TRBJ2-7; 12 bases map to TRBD2. CDR1 is LNHNV and CDR2 is YYDKDF in the germline V gene (reference sequence). Trimming at V came to 5 bases and at J to 7 bases, leaving 12 bases not matched to a gene. The CDR3 runs to 16 residues. Here the CDR3 reads CATSDLAGGPLGEQYF. The CDR3 DNA follows: TGTGCCACCAGCGACCTAGCGGGAGGGCCATTAGGAGAGCAGTACTTC.

The genes are TRBV6-1 and TRBJ2-3; TRBD2 aligns across 9 bases. The trim removed 6 bases at V and 2 bases at J, leaving 3 bases unmatched. CDR3 length equals 14 residues. CDR1 is MNHNS, CDR2 SASEGT, per germline. The CDR3 is CASRASGITDTQYF. CDR3 DNA sequence: TGTGCCAGCAGAGCTAGCGGGATCACAGATACGCAGTATTTT.

The chain recombines TRBV14 with TRBJ1-5; possibly TRBD1 for D (5 bases). The CDR3 runs 20 residues. Between the trimmed V and J ends, which lost 1 base and 0 bases, there was a span of 22 bases. Germline assignment: CDR1 SGHDN and CDR2 FVKESK. CDR3 coding DNA: TGTGCCAGCAGCCAAGTGGGGGTTCTGACGGAGGACTATAGCAATCAGCCCCAGCATTTT. It yields the protein CASSQVGVLTEDYSNQPQHF.

The chain is built from TRBV6-5 and TRBJ1-2; no firm D call. The CDR3 runs 13 residues. Trimming pared 2 bases from V and 8 bases from J, leaving 12 bases between. CDR1 and CDR2 (germline): MNHEY, SVGAGI. The DNA for the CDR3 is TGTGCCAGCAGTTACCGGGCCACCGGGGGCTACACCTTC. Amino acids: CASSYRATGGYTF.